The subject of this entry is one T cell receptor (beta chain). No cognate antigen has been identified for it. Base qualities are not provided; no much larger clone lies one nucleotide away. CD8 naive samples consisted of CD45RO-negative cells that were positively selected for CCR7, yielding a CD45RA+CCR7+ population without TemRA cells. Donors were healthy HIV-negative adults with no recently reported acute infections or vaccinations. Every donor was a Caucasian adult residing in Nashville, Tennessee, USA. Blood was collected by leukapheresis, and PBMCs were isolated by Ficoll-Histopaque density gradient centrifugation and then cryopreserved in liquid nitrogen vapor phase. Purity and quantity of every magnetically sorted T cell population were checked by analytical flow cytometry. Each sorted fraction had its genomic DNA isolated and then quantified by UV absorbance on a Nanodrop 2000c. The data originate from a study of shared clonotypes between healthy human individuals (dated by TCRdb to 2019 to 2021). About the full investigation: A couple of women and a few men aged 18 to 49 years were included in the cohort. Blood TCR repertoires of about 5 healthy adults were deeply sequenced to estimate repertoire size and the extent of clonotype sharing between individuals. Per donor, three plates each were used for CD4 naive and CD4 memory, two for CD8 naive, and one for CD8 memory. To increase sequencing depth and limit assay-specific biases, TCR repertoire library preparation and sequencing were carried out by different laboratories using diverse techniques. Leukapheresis yielded between about 0.9 and 9.5 billion PBMCs per donor.

TCR CDR3 regions were amplified from genomic DNA by multiplex PCR using the deep immunoSEQ assay. For each cell subset, the extracted genomic DNA was distributed evenly across all wells of several immunoSEQ 96-well plates, and each plate served as one replicate. Each replicate PCR for sorted subsets received approximately 220 ng genomic DNA, equal to roughly 29,000 T cell genomes. Purified libraries were measured with a Qubit 3.0 fluorometer, size-checked on a Bioanalyzer 2100, and measured again with the KAPA Library Quantification kit. A separate single-read 150-cycle Illumina NextSeq 550 flow cell was used to sequence each immunoSEQ 96-well plate. The study's own analysis went as follows. Because only junctional sequences without quality scores were contained in the immunoSEQ output, filtering matching that applied to full-length reads could not be performed. To assign V/J genes and CDR3, sequences were annotated using PyIR, a Python wrapper for IgBLAST v1.9, with IMGT germline references. Reads were removed for weak V/J assignments (E-value above 1e-6), missing CDR3, stop codons, out-of-frame junctions, or ambiguous translated residues. A V3J clonotype was defined by an identical inferred V gene, J gene, and CDR3 amino acid sequence. The percentage overlap between two repertoires was calculated by dividing the number of shared unique clonotypes by the size of the smaller repertoire. RTK rarefaction, the Chao1 estimator, and Recon v2.1 estimates of unobserved clonotypes were used to assess repertoire richness. For all TCRbeta clonotypes obtained by the gDNA method from a handful of donors, generation probabilities were computed with OLGA. In its TCRdb copy, this immuneACCESS table keeps in-frame sequences only and misses some clones. Where compared with another copy, unresolved V genes explain less than half of these, and the others have no known cause. V and J calls plus clone size are reproduced from that table; the DNA served to infer D and trimming. This sample holds about 700,000 clones; around 92% were observed only once. The ten largest clones add up to roughly 22% of the sample.

The paper as a whole reports these results and caveats: Pairwise subsampling indicated that sequencing depth was expected to affect the degree of clonotype sharing among donors. The genetic and exposure-history diversity represented was limited by the small number of donors. Only blood was sampled, and tissue TCR repertoires likely differ from those in blood. Larger estimated clonotype richness was generally found for naive subsets than for memory subsets. Rarefaction of sorted-subset datasets indicated incomplete sequencing despite the large sequencing depth. Across several donors, 4.5% to 6.5% of naive CD4, around 3.3% of naive CD8, 2.3% of memory CD4, and under 0.45% of memory CD8 clonotypes were shared. Higher generation probabilities were observed for clonotypes shared by all four sorted-subset donors than for non-shared clonotypes.

The CDR3 contains 15 residues, cysteine and phenylalanine counted. The sequence is cut down to CDR3 DNA, 45 bases in frame from base 1. After removal of 4 bases from V and 1 base from J, the junction retains 4 bases not matched to a gene. Reading the germline V gene gives CDR1 SGHTS and CDR2 YDEGEE. The material sequenced was naive CD8+ T cells sorted from blood. The cell subset or site tag for this specimen amounts to: CD45RA+CCR7+. The sequence was obtained from a man under 40 in good health. The chain is encoded by TRBV5-8 joined to TRBJ2-7; 11 bases in between match TRBD2. The DNA is as follows: TGTGCCAGCAGCAGCGGGACTAGCGGTTCCTACGAGCAGTACTTC. It encodes CASSSGTSGSYEQYF.